This TCR beta chain appears in the sequencing data of a study of T cells in Graves' hyperthyroidism and ophthalmopathy. As for the study in general: Specimen type is peripheral blood, collected at initial diagnosis prior to any treatment.

In its sample, this clonotype was seen many times. Regions amplified from RNA transcripts were the TCR beta CDR3 regions. Using the HTBI primer set, a first-round RT-PCR was run on the TCR CDR3. TCRdb re-analysed the multiplex PCR reads in MiXCR, keeping a single row per CDR3 protein. The sample has some 500,000 distinct CDR3 sequences; roughly an eighth are singletons. Germline V gives CDR1 GTSNPN, CDR2 SVGIG (reference sequence). The CDR3 spans 10 residues. Between the trimmed V and J ends, which lost 3 bases and 2 bases, there was a span of 1 base. Among the patients, aged 18 to 65, hyperthyroidism was newly diagnosed and had lasted under 2 months. Exclusion of patients followed from uncontrolled infection, other autoimmune disease, pregnancy or lactation. Diagnosis relied on clinical symptoms, serum thyroxine and TRAb, thyroid ultrasound and orbital computed tomography.

Sequencing used blood. The chain has TRBV30 and TRBJ1-1, with no clear D. The TCR was taken from a woman between 18 and 29 years old with Graves' hyperthyroidism. Here the CDR3 DNA reads TGTGCCTGGAGCAACACTGAAGCTTTCTTT. The encoded protein is CAWSNTEAFF.